The TCR beta chain described here comes from a study of cytomegalovirus exposure and HLA in healthy donors. Overall study findings and caveats: Across HLA loci, a later analysis found differing TCR association rates, with DRB1 most and HLA-C fewest.

With regard to this clone: The target antigen is unknown. One end of the junction fails to match germline, which may point to a read error.

PCR used 60 Vbeta primers and 13 Jbeta primers. Authors' analysis steps: Among the unique TCR beta chains that a later analysis counted, about 84 million in all, 10 million to 11 million were shared. TCRdb's copy holds only in-frame clones and misses some; the assay was immunoSEQ multiplex PCR. The V and J calls and clone size were taken over from that table, and D and trimming were inferred from the DNA. The sample lists 170,000 or so clones; 84% were seen once. Germline CDR1 reads WSHSY; CDR2 reads SAAADI. The CDR3 loop spans 11 amino acids. Sequencing was carried out using PBMCs. This receptor was obtained from a man aged 18 to 30 in good health and CMV-seronegative. The chain uses TRBV10-2 and TRBJ2-7; D uncertain. Written as DNA, the CDR3 is TGCGCCAGCAGGGAGTGGCACGAGCAGTACTTC. Residues: CASREWHEQYF.